The next 2 T cell receptor beta chains were all read from a single sample in a study of cytomegalovirus exposure and HLA in healthy donors. TCRdb's table, derived via immunoSEQ multiplex PCR, lists solely in-frame clones and lacks some. The data contain about 360,000 clones, just over 85% of them singletons. The sequencing input was PBMCs. These receptors were obtained from a woman under 30 in good health and CMV-seronegative.

The chain uses TRBV5-4 and TRBJ2-3; D call uncertain. Germline V gives CDR1 SGHNT, CDR2 YYREEE (reference sequence). V was trimmed by 4 bases and J by 4 bases, leaving 10 bases between them. The CDR3 is made up of 13 amino acids. The CDR3 nucleotides read TGTGCCAGCAGCCTCCCTCAGTCAGATACGCAGTATTTT. As protein: CASSLPQSDTQYF.

This clone was observed once. V gene TRBV18 combines with J gene TRBJ1-1, with D hard to call. Germline-derived CDR1 and CDR2 are KGHSH and LQKENI. CDR3 length: 15 amino acids. The germline V and J ends were trimmed by 0 bases and 0 bases, with 8 bases remaining between them. The CDR3 loop is CASSPPELLNTEAFF. CDR3 nucleotides: TGTGCCAGCTCACCACCAGAACTCCTGAACACTGAAGCTTTCTTT.